These 30 T cell receptor beta chains originate from one sample sequenced in a study of control samples from healthy donors and cancer patients. Generated by immunoSEQ multiplex PCR, the TCRdb table keeps only in-frame clones and is missing some. The sample carries around 130,000 clones, 75% to 95% recorded once. The sequenced material came from blood. The receptors were gathered from a man aged 18 to 30 in good health.

This chain links TRBV7-2 with TRBJ1-6; a weak D match, TRBD1 (6 bases). Germline V CDR1 and CDR2: SGHTA, FQGNSA. The CDR3 sequence is 15 residues long. Trimming removed 5 bases at V and 10 bases at J, with 18 bases between. CDR3 region: CASSAGAALGSPLHF. The CDR3 DNA reads as TGTGCCAGCAGCGCGGGGGCAGCCTTAGGGTCACCCCTCCACTTT.

This rearrangement joins TRBV5-4 to TRBJ2-2; 11 bases map to TRBD1. There are 17 residues in the CDR3. Germline CDR1 SGHNT, CDR2 YYREEE (reference sequence). After removal of 4 bases from V and 5 bases from J, the junction contained 10 bases not matched to a gene. Here the CDR3 reads CASSRPGQGGGTGELFF. The CDR3 DNA follows: TGTGCCAGCAGCAGACCGGGACAGGGGGGAGGAACCGGGGAGCTGTTTTTT.

The chain is built from TRBV3-1 (or the pseudogene TRBV3-2) and TRBJ2-1; weak D call: TRBD1 (5 bases). V shed 0 bases and J shed 6 bases, with 15 bases lying between them. The CDR3 is 16 amino acids. CDR1 is LGHDT and CDR2 is YNNKEL in the germline V gene (reference sequence). The CDR3 DNA follows: TGTGCCAGCAGCCAAGAGGGGCGTGGCAACCTCAATGAGCAGTTCTTC. Amino acids: CASSQEGRGNLNEQFF.

The CDR3 DNA is TGTGCCAGCAGCTTAGAAGGGGAAGGCACAGATACGCAGTATTTT. It is translated as CASSLEGEGTDTQYF. The chain links TRBV11-2 to TRBJ2-3, with a possible D match to TRBD1 (5 bases). Trimming took 0 bases from V and 1 from J, leaving 8 bases between them. Germline V gives CDR1 SGHAT, CDR2 FQNNGV. CDR3 size: 15 residues.

The rearrangement joins TRBV20-1 to TRBJ2-2; unclear D gene. This CDR3 has 11 amino acids. V was pared by 6 bases and J by 3 bases, with 5 bases between. In germline, CDR1 is DFQATT, CDR2 SNEGSKA (reference sequence). The CDR3: CSAPDTGELFF. CDR3 DNA sequence: TGCAGTGCCCCGGACACCGGGGAGCTGTTTTTT.

The J gene is TRBJ2-1, the V gene TRBV6-5, with 7 bases identical to TRBD1. Germline CDR1 reads MNHEY; CDR2 reads SVGAGI. This CDR3 is 14 amino acids long. The V and J ends lost 5 bases and 3 bases, in that order; junction bases with no gene match: 4. The CDR3 sequence is CASSTGQSYNEQFF. Written as DNA, the CDR3 is TGTGCCAGCAGTACGGGACAGAGCTACAATGAGCAGTTCTTC.

This chain links TRBV7-8 with TRBJ2-3; 10 nucleotides agree with TRBD1. CDR1 is SGHVS and CDR2 is FQNEAQ in the germline V gene. J gave up 3 bases and V 2 bases, and 5 bases lay outside the gene matches. The CDR3 is 16 amino acids. Here the CDR3 reads CASSLRVGQGTDTQYF. CDR3 nucleotides: TGTGCCAGCAGCTTAAGGGTGGGACAGGGGACAGATACGCAGTATTTT. The full variable domain, rest sourced from reference TRBV7-8 and TRBJ2-3, is GAGVSQSPRYKVAKRGQDVALRCDPISGHVSLFWYQQALGQGPEFLTYFQNEAQLDKSGLPSDRFFAERPEGSVSTLKIQRTQQEDSAVYLCASSLRVGQGTDTQYFGPGTRLTVL.

The gene calls are TRBV7-2 and TRBJ1-2, with D hard to call. Germline CDR1 is SGHTA and CDR2 is FQGNSA. This CDR3 is 13 amino acids long. The germline V and J ends were trimmed by 4 bases and 3 bases, with 9 bases remaining between them. The CDR3 DNA sequence: TGTGCCAGCAGCTACACAGTGGACTATGGCTACACCTTC. Encoded protein: CASSYTVDYGYTF. The complete variable domain, with remaining parts taken from reference TRBV7-2 and TRBJ1-2, reads GAGVSQSPSNKVTEKGKDVELRCDPISGHTALYWYRQSLGQGLEFLIYFQGNSAPDKSGLPSDRFSAERTGGSVSTLTIQRTQQEDSAVYLCASSYTVDYGYTFGSGTRLTVV.

This chain links TRBV9 with TRBJ1-6; 8 nucleotides align to TRBD1. Germline CDR1 and CDR2: SGDLS and YYNGEE. The V gene end was trimmed by 4 bases and the J gene end by 2 bases; junction bases not matched to a gene: 14. The CDR3 is made up of 19 amino acids. CDR3 sequence (DNA): TGTGCCAGCAGCACTACAGGACAGGGCGCTGGGGCCTATAATTCACCCCTCCACTTT. Its protein is CASSTTGQGAGAYNSPLHF.

This clone is a singleton in its sample. The rearrangement joins TRBV30 to TRBJ2-1; TRBD2 might be the D (6 bases). The CDR3 totals 13 residues. V lost 2 bases to trimming and J lost 6 bases, with 11 bases between them. The germline V gene has CDR1 GTSNPN and CDR2 SVGIG (reference sequence). In DNA form, the CDR3 reads TGTGCCTGGAGTAGGGACTCCAGCAATGAGCAGTTCTTC. Amino acids: CAWSRDSSNEQFF.

The chain has TRBV7-9 and TRBJ2-1, with a weak D call TRBD2 (5 bases). Looked up from germline, CDR1 is SEHNR and CDR2 is FQNEAQ (reference sequence). This CDR3 has 14 residues. With 5 bases removed from V and 1 base from J, the gap between germline ends came to 9 bases. CDR3 in DNA: TGTGCCAGCAGCCCTCGGGGATCCTACAATGAGCAGTTCTTC. Protein product: CASSPRGSYNEQFF.

The V gene is TRBV4-1, the J gene TRBJ1-5, with TRBD1 as a possible D gene (5 bases). The germline CDR1 and CDR2 sequences are MGHRA and YSYEKL. CDR3 length equals 15 residues. V was trimmed by 0 bases and J by 7 bases, leaving 13 bases between them. As DNA, the CDR3 is TGCGCCAGCAGCCAAGATGAGGGGTTTAGGCAGCCCCAGCATTTT. Protein: CASSQDEGFRQPQHF.

The rearrangement uses TRBV24-1 and TRBJ2-3; TRBD1 matches at 11 bases. The CDR3 contains 15 residues. Per the germline V gene, CDR1 is KGHDR and CDR2 is SFDVKD. V dropped 9 bases and J dropped 2; count of bases not matched to a gene: 6. This chain's CDR3 is CATGGTGGPTDTQYF. For the CDR3, the DNA is TGTGCCACCGGAGGGACAGGGGGGCCCACAGATACGCAGTATTTT.

This clone was observed a single time. V gene TRBV6-1 combines with J gene TRBJ1-5, with a tentative D call TRBD1 (6 bases). Germline V gene lookup returns CDR1 MNHNS and CDR2 SASEGT. Trimming cost V 2 bases and J 2 bases, with 10 bases left between them. The CDR3 contains 15 residues. CDR3 protein: CASSENRVGNQPQHF. In DNA, the CDR3 is TGTGCCAGCAGTGAAAACAGGGTTGGCAATCAGCCCCAGCATTTT.

The chain recombines TRBV29-1 with TRBJ2-3; D unclear. The V end was cut by 4 bases, the J end by 5 bases, with 16 bases between. The length of the CDR3 is 14 residues. Germline CDR1 is SQVTM and CDR2 is ANQGSEA. The CDR3 loop is CSVGTTSRIDTQYF. The CDR3 region has the DNA TGCAGCGTTGGGACGACATCTCGGATAGATACGCAGTATTTT.

This chain connects TRBV10-1 to TRBJ1-5; no firm D call. The CDR3 is 13 residues long. The germline V and J ends were trimmed by 0 bases and 6 bases, with 6 bases remaining between them. Germline CDR1 reads WNHNN; CDR2 reads SYGVQD (reference sequence). The CDR3 DNA sequence: TGCGCCAGCAGTGAGTCCCGGGGTCAGCCCCAGCATTTT. Its protein is CASSESRGQPQHF.

The chain uses TRBV7-2 and TRBJ2-7; TRBD2 is a possible D gene (6 bases). CDR1 and CDR2 from the germline V gene are SGHTA and FQGNSA. The CDR3 covers 13 residues. The germline V and J ends were trimmed by 6 bases and 5 bases, with 14 bases remaining between them. CDR3 nucleotide sequence: TGTGCCAGCAGTGTCCGGAGGGGAGACGAGCAGTACGTC. Translated, it gives CASSVRRGDEQYV.

This clone is a singleton in its sample. This rearrangement joins TRBV29-1 to TRBJ2-7; D unresolved. Germline CDR1 and CDR2: SQVTM and ANQGSEA. The CDR3 length is 12 residues. V was shortened by 7 bases and J by 0 bases, with 10 bases between the two germline ends. CDR3 nucleotides: TGCAGCGCCGAAGGTGTCTCCTACGAGCAGTACTTC. It yields the protein CSAEGVSYEQYF.

This chain links TRBV6-2 or TRBV6-3 with TRBJ2-2; TRBD1 agrees at 8 bases. CDR3 size: 13 residues. Germline lookup yields CDR1 MNHEY and CDR2 SVGEGT. J was trimmed by 8 bases and V by 2 bases; bases with no gene match: 1. The CDR3 loop is CASSYRTGGELFF. Here the CDR3 DNA reads TGTGCCAGCAGTTACAGGACAGGGGGGGAGCTGTTTTTT.

This clone was counted a single time. This rearrangement joins TRBV11-3 to TRBJ1-1, with 8 bases aligning to TRBD1. Germline V gene lookup returns CDR1 SGHNT and CDR2 YENEEA. Unmatched junction bases numbered 10, after V lost 5 bases and J lost 2 bases. The CDR3 has 16 residues. The CDR3 is CASSPPRGQVNTEAFF. The CDR3 DNA reads as TGTGCCAGCAGCCCCCCCAGGGGGCAGGTTAACACTGAAGCTTTCTTT.

The count of this clone is one. The chain couples TRBV6-2 or TRBV6-3 to TRBJ1-6; no definite D call. The CDR3 length is 14 residues. The V gene lost 2 bases and the J gene lost 6 bases, with 8 bases spanning the gap. Germline values: CDR1 MNHEY, CDR2 SVGEGT. Written as DNA, the CDR3 is TGTGCCAGCAGTTACGGCGTCTTTAATTCACCCCTCCACTTT. This encodes CASSYGVFNSPLHF.

The chain joins TRBV27 to TRBJ2-3, with D unresolved. Trimming shortened V by 5 bases and J by 2 bases, and 8 bases separated the two germline ends. The CDR3 contains 13 residues. Germline CDR1 is MNHEY and CDR2 is SMNVEV (reference sequence). As DNA, the CDR3 is TGTGCCAGCAGTCGTAGGGACACAGATACGCAGTATTTT. Translated, it gives CASSRRDTDTQYF.

Here the CDR3 DNA reads TGTGCCAGCAGTTTGCCAGGAAACACCATATATTTT. Its translation: CASSLPGNTIYF. The chain joins TRBV28 to TRBJ1-3; D is unclear. CDR3 size: 12 residues. Trimming left V 3 bases short and J 4 bases short, with 4 bases between. Germline loops: CDR1 MDHEN, CDR2 SYDVKM.

This chain uses TRBV4-3 with TRBJ1-4, with TRBD1 matching over 9 bases. In germline, CDR1 is LGHNA, CDR2 YSLEER. V was clipped by 5 bases and J by 6 bases; unmatched bases: 7. The CDR3 is made up of 15 amino acids. The CDR3 loop reads CASSDSGTGYEKLFF. For the CDR3, the DNA is TGCGCCAGCAGCGACTCCGGGACAGGGTATGAAAAACTGTTTTTT.

The chain employs TRBV11-1 and TRBJ2-7, with 13 bases lining up with TRBD2. V dropped 0 bases and J dropped 0; count of bases not matched to a gene: 8. The germline V gene has CDR1 SGHAT and CDR2 FQDESV (reference sequence). This CDR3 has 19 amino acids. The CDR3 region has the DNA TGTGCCAGCAGCTTAGCCGCGACTAGCGGGGGGATCCGCTCCTACGAGCAGTACTTC. Translation gives CASSLAATSGGIRSYEQYF.

The chain links TRBV3-1 (or the pseudogene TRBV3-2) to TRBJ1-2; D gene uncertain. V was pared by 10 bases and J by 2 bases, with 11 bases between. This CDR3 comprises 12 residues. The V gene's germline CDR1 is LGHDT and CDR2 YNNKEL (reference sequence). This chain's CDR3 is CATEDGNYGYTF. The CDR3, as DNA: TGTGCCACAGAAGACGGCAACTATGGCTACACCTTC.

The V and J genes are TRBV7-9 and TRBJ2-2; 7 nucleotides align to TRBD1. From germline, CDR1 is SEHNR and CDR2 FQNEAQ (reference sequence). CDR3 length: 16 residues. J lost 2 bases, V lost 1 base, and 4 bases had no gene match. The CDR3 DNA follows: TGTGCCAGCAGCTTAGACCGGGACAGAAACACCGGGGAGCTGTTTTTT. Translating gives CASSLDRDRNTGELFF.

This chain connects TRBV19 to TRBJ2-6; weak D call: TRBD2 (5 bases). Trimming cost V 7 bases and J 0 bases, with 10 bases left between them. This CDR3 region has 15 residues. Per the germline V gene, CDR1 is LNHDA and CDR2 is SQIVND (reference sequence). This CDR3 is CASTKRGSGANVLTF. Here the CDR3 DNA reads TGTGCCAGTACTAAACGGGGCTCTGGGGCCAACGTCCTGACTTTC. The full variable domain, in which reference TRBV19 and TRBJ2-6 provide the parts outside the CDR3, is DGGITQSPKYLFRKEGQNVTLSCEQNLNHDAMYWYRQDPGQGLRLIYYSQIVNDFQKGDIAEGYSVSREKKESFPLTVTSAQKNPTAFYLCASTKRGSGANVLTFGAGSRLTVL.

The chain employs TRBV5-1 and TRBJ2-3; possibly TRBD1 or TRBD2 for D (6 bases each). Germline CDR1 reads SGHRS; CDR2 reads YFSETQ. The CDR3 loop spans 15 amino acids. V lost 0 bases to trimming and J lost 5 bases, with 13 bases between them. CDR3 in amino acids: CASSLGPGAVDTQYF. CDR3 bases: TGCGCCAGCAGCTTGGGACCGGGGGCGGTAGATACGCAGTATTTT.

The rearrangement links TRBV19 to TRBJ2-2; D uncertain. Trimming pared 3 bases from V and 5 bases from J, leaving 10 bases between. Germline loops: CDR1 LNHDA, CDR2 SQIVND (reference sequence). This CDR3 contains 14 residues. CDR3 loop: CASSIRAGTGELFF. CDR3 DNA: TGTGCCAGTAGTATCCGGGCAGGAACCGGGGAGCTGTTTTTT. The entire variable domain, with the rest obtained from reference TRBV19 and TRBJ2-2, is as follows: DGGITQSPKYLFRKEGQNVTLSCEQNLNHDAMYWYRQDPGQGLRLIYYSQIVNDFQKGDIAEGYSVSREKKESFPLTVTSAQKNPTAFYLCASSIRAGTGELFFGEGSRLTVL.